Sequencing of this T cell receptor beta chain was carried out in a study of cytomegalovirus exposure and HLA in healthy donors. V lost 0 bases, J lost 4 bases, and 7 bases lay in between. Germline V CDR1 and CDR2: MNHNS, SASEGT. The CDR3 spans 13 residues. Measured with immunoSEQ multiplex PCR; TCRdb has only the in-frame clones, and not every one. The table shows around 200,000 clones, with more than 65% occurring only once. The V gene is TRBV6-1, the J gene TRBJ2-7, with D tentatively TRBD2 (6 bases). The sequence derives from a woman aged 18-30 years in good health and CMV-seropositive. The sample consisted of PBMCs. The CDR3 nucleotides are TGTGCCAGCAGTGAAGCACGGGGGTACGAGCAGTACTTC. Translation gives CASSEARGYEQYF.